This TCR beta chain stems from a study of shared clonotypes between healthy human individuals. CD8 memory was a combination that joined CD45RO+ cells with CCR7-negative CD45RA+ TemRA cells. The CDR3 totals 15 residues. Germline values: CDR1 MNHNS, CDR2 SASEGT. V lost 2 bases and J lost 1, with 9 bases in between. Notes on this clone: Its antigen is unidentified.

Whole-study findings and limits: At large depth, rarefaction still showed sorted-subset sequencing to be incomplete.

Only in-frame clones appear in the TCRdb table, and some are missing; sequencing was by immunoSEQ multiplex PCR. Among around 88,000 clones, 67% were seen once, and the ten largest hold about 42%. Sequencing was carried out using memory CD8+ T cells sorted from blood. Stated subset: CD45RO+ cells pooled with CCR7-negative TemRA cells. This receptor was obtained from a man aged 25-45 years in good health. This chain joins TRBV6-1 and TRBJ2-1; a possible D gene is TRBD2 (5 bases). The CDR3 DNA reads TGTGCCAGCAGTGAACAGGCGGGTTCCTACAATGAGCAGTTCTTC. This translates into CASSEQAGSYNEQFF.